Below are 22 T cell receptor beta chains sequenced from a single sample in a study of human T cells and chemical hapten exposure. Using its own MiXCR run on the RACE reads, TCRdb lists one record per CDR3 protein. The sample holds 82,000 or so distinct CDR3 sequences, over 10% seen once. Time point described: patch test 3, about 24 weeks after DPC sensitization. Stated treatment: therapeutic diphenylcyclopropenone sensitization with weekly scalp DPC. Sequences were derived from whole blood, sampled in connection with sensitization to the hapten diphenylcyclopropenone (DPC). The source is a woman aged 45-65 years with alopecia areata. Some clones in this sample may be carry-over from other donors' samples.

The V gene is TRBV6-5, the J gene TRBJ1-2; 8 bases match TRBD1. CDR1 is MNHEY, CDR2 SVGAGI, per germline. This CDR3 contains 14 residues. The V and J ends lost 7 bases and 3 bases, in that order; junction bases with no gene match: 7. The CDR3 DNA reads as TGTGCCAGCACCAGGACAGGGTTTGACTATGGCTACACCTTC. Translation: CASTRTGFDYGYTF.

The CDR3 DNA sequence: TGCAGCGTGGCAGGGAGGTACGAGCAGTACTTC. It specifies CSVAGRYEQYF. The chain carries TRBV29-1 and TRBJ2-7, with D tentatively TRBD2 (6 bases). Germline lookup yields CDR1 SQVTM and CDR2 ANQGSEA. Deletions cut 6 bases from V and 4 bases from J, with 10 bases between. CDR3 length equals 11 residues.

The gene calls are TRBV9 and TRBJ2-7, with 7 bases matching TRBD2. The CDR3 runs 13 residues. The ends lost 4 bases at V and 6 bases at J; junction bases unmatched: 7. Germline V lookup: CDR1 SGDLS, CDR2 YYNGEE. The CDR3 DNA is TGTGCCAGCAGCTTCGGGGGGACTGGCGAGCAGTACTTC. Translation: CASSFGGTGEQYF.

This clonotype appeared many times. This chain uses TRBV3-1 with TRBJ1-1, with 10 bases identical to TRBD1. J lost 4 bases, V lost 0 bases, and 2 bases had no gene match. Germline-derived CDR1 and CDR2 are LGHDT and YNNKEL (reference sequence). This CDR3 has 15 amino acids. CDR3 sequence reads: CASSQEWTGGTEAFF. The CDR3 DNA reads TGTGCCAGCAGCCAAGAGTGGACAGGGGGCACTGAAGCTTTCTTT.

This clonotype was recorded many times. This chain connects TRBV29-1 to TRBJ1-2; 8 nucleotides line up with TRBD1. The CDR3 consists of 14 residues. The germline V gene encodes CDR1 SQVTM and CDR2 ANQGSEA. V was pared by 1 base and J by 8 bases, with 9 bases of the junction left unmatched. The CDR3 loop reads CSVEVRDRFGGYTF. The CDR3 DNA follows: TGCAGCGTTGAAGTACGGGACAGGTTCGGAGGCTACACCTTC.

This clonotype was picked up many times. The chain is built from TRBV29-1 and TRBJ2-7; D possibly corresponds to TRBD1 (5 bases). The CDR3 contains 12 residues. Germline CDR1 and CDR2: SQVTM and ANQGSEA. Deletions cut 6 bases from V and 2 bases from J, with 11 bases between. The CDR3 coding sequence is TGCAGCGTCTCCCAGGGCCCCTACGAGCAGTACTTC. This translates into CSVSQGPYEQYF.

This clonotype was seen repeatedly, ten times or more. The V call is TRBV29-1, the J call TRBJ2-7, with 9 nucleotides matching TRBD1. V shed 3 bases, J shed 5 bases, and the junction held 8 bases outside the gene matches. Looked up from germline, CDR1 is SQVTM and CDR2 is ANQGSEA. The CDR3 totals 14 residues. CDR3 sequence (DNA): TGCAGCGTTGATTTTACTGGGACAGGGAACGAGCAGTACTTC. This sequence encodes CSVDFTGTGNEQYF.

V usage is TRBV29-1 and J usage is TRBJ1-1; 8 bases line up with TRBD1. Germline lookup yields CDR1 SQVTM and CDR2 ANQGSEA. The CDR3 contains 11 residues. V dropped 7 bases and J dropped 4; count of bases not matched to a gene: 2. DNA for the CDR3: TGCAGCGCGGGACAGGCCACTGAAGCTTTCTTT. This translates into CSAGQATEAFF.

This clonotype was recorded a few times. CDR3 DNA: TGTGCCAGCAGCACCCGCCCAGGGAGAATGGACACTGAAGCTTTCTTT. Translated: CASSTRPGRMDTEAFF. The rearrangement links TRBV21-1 to TRBJ1-1; TRBD1, the D gene given by the table, was not confirmed from the DNA. TRBV21-1 is a pseudogene locus. CDR3 length: 16 amino acids.

This clonotype was counted ten times or more. V usage is TRBV29-1 and J usage is TRBJ1-1; no definite D call. The CDR3 length is 12 residues. Trimming left V 4 bases short and J 4 bases short, with 10 bases between. From germline, CDR1 is SQVTM and CDR2 ANQGSEA. DNA of the CDR3: TGCAGCGTTGTTGTCGGAAGCACTGAAGCTTTCTTT. Its protein is CSVVVGSTEAFF.

This clonotype has only a few counts. This chain uses TRBV11-2 with TRBJ1-2; TRBD1 agrees at 7 bases. This CDR3 has 16 amino acids. CDR1 SGHAT and CDR2 FQNNGV come from the germline V gene. Losses at the gene ends were 5 bases for V and 4 bases for J; bases not matched to a gene: 13. CDR3 sequence: CASSPIRTGPSYGYTF. CDR3 DNA: TGTGCCAGCAGCCCTATCAGGACAGGCCCTTCCTATGGCTACACCTTC.

In DNA form, the CDR3 reads TGTGCCAGCAGCCCCCGTCCGGTGCTGGCCTACGAGCAGTACTTC. It specifies CASSPRPVLAYEQYF. This chain links TRBV7-2 with TRBJ2-7; D unresolved. Trimming pared 5 bases from V and 2 bases from J, leaving 16 bases between. Germline V gives CDR1 SGHTA, CDR2 FQGNSA. The length of the CDR3 is 15 residues.

In this sample, this clonotype turned up many times. The chain carries TRBV6-5 and TRBJ1-6; D remains unclear. CDR1 and CDR2 from the germline V gene are MNHEY and SVGAGI. The V end was cut by 5 bases, the J end by 7 bases, with 6 bases between. The length of the CDR3 is 12 residues. The CDR3 spells CASSRLNSPLHF. The CDR3 DNA reads TGTGCCAGCAGTCGCCTCAATTCACCCCTCCACTTT.

This clonotype was seen ten or more times. This chain uses TRBV14 with TRBJ2-1, with 7 bases identical to TRBD2. The CDR3 sequence is 15 residues long. With V trimmed by 4 bases and J by 8 bases, 11 bases remained unmatched. Germline lookup yields CDR1 SGHDN and CDR2 FVKESK. The CDR3 sequence is CASSLTRGLVHEQFF. The CDR3 DNA is TGTGCCAGCAGCCTAACAAGAGGACTAGTTCATGAGCAGTTCTTC.

This clonotype has more than one count but fewer than ten. The chain couples TRBV14 to TRBJ1-1; D ambiguous. Germline values: CDR1 SGHDN, CDR2 FVKESK. V was shortened by 4 bases and J by 6 bases, with 18 bases between the two germline ends. The CDR3 is 15 residues long. The CDR3 coding sequence is TGTGCCAGCAGCCCTTTCCTACCCGCAGGCTCTGAAGCTTTCTTT. Protein sequence: CASSPFLPAGSEAFF.

This clonotype was detected only a few times. This chain links TRBV6-1 with TRBJ1-2; no clear D gene. Germline V gene sequence: CDR1 MNHNS, CDR2 SASEGT. The CDR3 sequence is 12 residues long. V lost 3 bases to trimming and J lost 7 bases, with 9 bases between them. CDR3 residues: CASSEAERGYTF. DNA for the CDR3: TGTGCCAGCAGTGAGGCGGAACGTGGCTACACCTTC.

As to this clonotype: Sequence at one end of the junction differs from germline and may be a read error. The J gene is TRBJ2-1, the V gene TRBV4-2; a possible D gene is TRBD2 (5 bases). The germline V gene has CDR1 LGHNA and CDR2 YNFKEQ. This CDR3 region has 13 residues. CDR3 in DNA: TGTGCCAGCAGCCAAGAAATGCGGGTCACTCGGATCTTC. Translated, it gives CASSQEMRVTRIF.

This clonotype was seen at least ten times. This chain connects TRBV20-1 to TRBJ2-1; no firm D call. Trimming pared 4 bases from V and 7 bases from J, leaving 11 bases between. Germline CDR1 DFQATT, CDR2 SNEGSKA (reference sequence). This CDR3 has 12 residues. The CDR3 is CSAIGNRNEQFF. The CDR3 coding sequence is TGCAGTGCTATAGGGAATAGGAATGAGCAGTTCTTC.

Ten or more counts support this clonotype. The rearrangement links TRBV14 to TRBJ2-2; D uncertain. The germline V gene encodes CDR1 SGHDN and CDR2 FVKESK. The CDR3 totals 13 residues. V lost 1 base, J lost 1 base, and 1 base lay in between. The CDR3: CASSQGNTGELFF. The CDR3 nucleotides are TGTGCCAGCAGCCAAGGGAACACCGGGGAGCTGTTTTTT.

This clonotype has a handful of counts. The V and J genes are TRBV29-1 and TRBJ2-2; the match to TRBD2 covers 10 bases. After removal of 6 bases from V and 1 base from J, the junction contained 5 bases not matched to a gene. From germline, CDR1 is SQVTM and CDR2 ANQGSEA. The CDR3 totals 15 residues. The CDR3: CSVRTSGQNTGELFF. Written as DNA, the CDR3 is TGCAGCGTCCGGACTAGCGGACAGAACACCGGGGAGCTGTTTTTT.

This clonotype turned up a few times. V usage is TRBV10-2 and J usage is TRBJ2-3; 10 bases agree with TRBD2. Trimming at V came to 3 bases and at J to 0 bases, leaving 12 bases not matched to a gene. In germline, CDR1 is WSHSY, CDR2 SAAADI. This CDR3 has 19 amino acids. This chain's CDR3 is CASSDSFGLAALSTDTQYF. CDR3 coding DNA: TGCGCCAGCAGTGATTCATTTGGACTAGCGGCCTTAAGCACAGATACGCAGTATTTT.

This clonotype came up a few times. The V call is TRBV11-2, the J call TRBJ2-7, with 8 bases matching TRBD1. J gave up 5 bases and V 1 base, and 7 bases lay outside the gene matches. Germline values: CDR1 SGHAT, CDR2 FQNNGV. The CDR3 totals 15 residues. The CDR3 protein is CASSLVLAGGHEQYF. CDR3 in DNA: TGTGCCAGCAGCTTAGTCCTTGCAGGGGGCCACGAGCAGTACTTC. The entire variable domain, with the rest obtained from reference TRBV11-2 and TRBJ2-7, is as follows: EAGVAQSPRYKIIEKRQSVAFWCNPISGHATLYWYQQILGQGPKLLIQFQNNGVVDDSQLPKDRFSAERLKGVDSTLKIQPAKLEDSAVYLCASSLVLAGGHEQYFGPGTRLTVT.